The rows below give T cell receptor beta chains drawn from one sample of a study of CD8 T cells in ankylosing spondylitis. TCRdb ran MiXCR on the 5' RACE reads and lists one entry per CDR3 protein. Here the sample spans a few hundred thousand distinct CDR3 sequences, more than 9% being singletons. Sequences were obtained from blood, either unsorted or a sorted T cell fraction (not recorded which). These receptors all stem from a male donor with ankylosing spondylitis or in good health (not recorded which). Each CDR3 is given with its conserved first and last residue.

TRBV4-1	TRBJ1-1	CASSQDILQVDTEAFF
TRBV19	TRBJ2-2	CASSLNEGQRANTGELFF
TRBV7-3	TRBJ2-1	CASSLNHEQFF
TRBV5-1	TRBJ2-6	CASSSGSGANVLTF
TRBV4-2	TRBJ2-5	CASSQDRLLAGGQETQYF
TRBV2	TRBJ2-3	CASGPQGGSLDTQYF
TRBV29-1	TRBJ1-5	CSVGGSNQPQHF
TRBV5-8	TRBJ1-4	CASSLARGAPNEKLFF
TRBV27	TRBJ2-2	CASSGLRTTQTGELFF
TRBV11-3	TRBJ2-1	CASSRTSGGAEDEQFF
TRBV28	TRBJ2-1	CASSYVASGNEQFF
TRBV5-1	TRBJ2-7	CASSFQDDLGKQYF
TRBV5-1	TRBJ2-3	CASSLRQGGSDTQYF
TRBV19	TRBJ1-1	CASSRSPGGLNTEAFF
TRBV11-2	TRBJ2-3	CASSVQNTQYF
TRBV12-3/TRBV12-4	TRBJ1-2	CASSLAVTGGYGYTF
TRBV15	TRBJ1-3	CATSRDHTGGSGNTIYF
TRBV20-1	TRBJ2-1	CSARDKRGDSYYNEQFF
TRBV5-1	TRBJ1-2	CASSPGAGSPYGYTF
TRBV5-1	TRBJ2-3	CASSLEGVAGTQYF
TRBV3-1	TRBJ2-3	CASSHAPRRGPTDTQYF
TRBV7-8	TRBJ2-7	CASSLRAAYEQYF
TRBV11-1	TRBJ1-5	CASSLGGGGQGSNQPQHF
TRBV20-1	TRBJ2-3	CSARDASGSTDTQYF
TRBV12-3/TRBV12-4	TRBJ2-5	CASSFGQVQETQYF
TRBV15	TRBJ2-1	CATSRDEVEQFF
TRBV7-2	TRBJ1-2	CASSLAGSQHYGYTF
TRBV5-5	TRBJ2-4	CASSLSGRNIQYF
TRBV24-1	TRBJ2-2	CATTGDTGELFF
TRBV6-5	TRBJ2-2	CASSYDTGELFF
TRBV5-5	TRBJ1-6	CASSLGGESPLHF
TRBV7-6	TRBJ1-5	CASSSLGDSNQPQHF
TRBV12-3/TRBV12-4	TRBJ2-1	CASRSGLAGGNEQFF
TRBV7-6	TRBJ1-4	CASSDMLTGGNEKLFF
TRBV20-1	TRBJ2-5	CSAQGGSQETQYF
TRBV5-6	TRBJ1-6	CASSPGTGGGDSPLHF
TRBV5-1	TRBJ1-2	CASSLEDRVYGYTF
TRBV6-5	TRBJ1-6	CASSYGQGSSYNSPLHF
TRBV12-3/TRBV12-4	TRBJ2-1	CASSFGGKWNEQFF
TRBV9	TRBJ1-2	CASSVWSSGGYGYTF
TRBV15	TRBJ2-7	CATSRDPGADREQYF
TRBV15	TRBJ1-5	CATSRGSGDNQPQHF
TRBV12-3/TRBV12-4	TRBJ1-6	CASSKEQGNNSPLHF
TRBV7-2	TRBJ2-1	CASSFLGLSEGEQFF
TRBV20-1	TRBJ1-3	CSARDPAVSGNTIYF
TRBV7-2	TRBJ2-2	CASSSTGGAGELFF